This T cell receptor beta chain was observed in a study of shared clonotypes between healthy human individuals. Background on the study: For every donor, three CD4 naive, three CD4 memory, two CD8 naive and one CD8 memory plates were used. Study-wide findings and caveats: Compared with clonotypes that all four donors shared, non-shared clonotypes had lower generation probabilities.

CD8 cells classed as naive were CD45RO-negative and positively selected for CCR7, excluding terminally differentiated effector memory CD45RA+ cells. Deep was the level used in running the assay. The assay was immunoSEQ multiplex PCR, and TCRdb's table has in-frame clones only and misses some. The table lists some 800,000 clones, 80% to 95% of them singletons. V lost 5 bases to trimming and J lost 2 bases, with 19 bases between them. The CDR3 loop spans 17 amino acids. The V gene's germline CDR1 is SGHVS and CDR2 FNYEAQ. A remark on this clone: Its antigen is unidentified.

V usage is TRBV7-6 and J usage is TRBJ1-3; D perhaps matches TRBD1 (6 bases). Sequencing was carried out using naive CD8+ T cells sorted from blood. The sequence was obtained from a young man in good health. CDR3 DNA: TGTGCCAGCAGCCCGGACGTGGCAGGGGTTACTGGAAACACCATATATTTT. Translated, it gives CASSPDVAGVTGNTIYF.